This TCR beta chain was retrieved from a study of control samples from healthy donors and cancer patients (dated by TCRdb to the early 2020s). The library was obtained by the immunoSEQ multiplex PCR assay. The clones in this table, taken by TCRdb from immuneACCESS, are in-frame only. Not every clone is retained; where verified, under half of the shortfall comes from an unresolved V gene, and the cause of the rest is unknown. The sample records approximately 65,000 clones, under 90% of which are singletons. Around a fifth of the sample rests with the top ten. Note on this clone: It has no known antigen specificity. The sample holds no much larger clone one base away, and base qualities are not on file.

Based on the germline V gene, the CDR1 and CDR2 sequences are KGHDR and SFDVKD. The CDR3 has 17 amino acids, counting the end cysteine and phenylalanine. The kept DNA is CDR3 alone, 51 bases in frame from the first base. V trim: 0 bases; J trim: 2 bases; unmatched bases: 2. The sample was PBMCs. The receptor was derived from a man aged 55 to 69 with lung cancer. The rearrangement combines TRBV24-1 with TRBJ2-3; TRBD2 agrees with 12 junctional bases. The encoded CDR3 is CATSDLASGGATDTQYF. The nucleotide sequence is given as TGTGCCACCAGTGATTTGGCTAGCGGGGGGGCCACAGATACGCAGTATTTT.